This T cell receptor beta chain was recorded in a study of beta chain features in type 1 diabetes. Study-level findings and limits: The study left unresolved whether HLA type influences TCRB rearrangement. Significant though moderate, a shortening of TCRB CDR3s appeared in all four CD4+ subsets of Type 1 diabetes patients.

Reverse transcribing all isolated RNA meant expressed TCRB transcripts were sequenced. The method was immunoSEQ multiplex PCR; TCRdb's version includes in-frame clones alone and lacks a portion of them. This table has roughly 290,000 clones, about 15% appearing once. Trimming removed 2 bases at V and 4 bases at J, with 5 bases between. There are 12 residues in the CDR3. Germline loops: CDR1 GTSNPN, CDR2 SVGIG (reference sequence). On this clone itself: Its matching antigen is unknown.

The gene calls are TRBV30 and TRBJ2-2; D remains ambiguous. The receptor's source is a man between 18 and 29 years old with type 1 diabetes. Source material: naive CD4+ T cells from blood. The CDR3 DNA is TGTGCCTGGAGTCCCCGCACCGGGGAGCTGTTTTTT. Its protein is CAWSPRTGELFF. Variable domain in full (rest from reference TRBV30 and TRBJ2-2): SQTIHQWPATLVQPVGSPLSLECTVEGTSNPNLYWYRQAAGRGLQLLFYSVGIGQISSEVPQNLSASRPQDRQFILSSKKLLLSDSGFYLCAWSPRTGELFFGEGSRLTVL.